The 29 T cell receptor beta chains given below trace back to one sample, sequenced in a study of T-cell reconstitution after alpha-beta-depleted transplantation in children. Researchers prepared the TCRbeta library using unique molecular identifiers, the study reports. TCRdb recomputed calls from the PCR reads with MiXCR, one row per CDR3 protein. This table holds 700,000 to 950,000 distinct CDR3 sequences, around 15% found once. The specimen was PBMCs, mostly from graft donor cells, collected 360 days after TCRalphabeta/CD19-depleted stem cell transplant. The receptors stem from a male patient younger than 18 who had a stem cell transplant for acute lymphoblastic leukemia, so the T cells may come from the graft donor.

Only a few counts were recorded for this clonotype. The chain's CDR3 is CASSLEMRGHGYTF. The CDR3 coding sequence is TGCGCCAGCAGCTTGGAAATGAGGGGGCATGGCTACACCTTC. The chain links TRBV5-1 to TRBJ1-2; 7 positions agree with TRBD1. The ends lost 0 bases at V and 6 bases at J; junction bases unmatched: 5. The CDR3 has 14 residues. Germline lookup yields CDR1 SGHRS and CDR2 YFSETQ.

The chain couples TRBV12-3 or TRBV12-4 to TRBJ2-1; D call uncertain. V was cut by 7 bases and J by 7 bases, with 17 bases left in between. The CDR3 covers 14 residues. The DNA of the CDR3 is TGTGCCAGCACCGCATACAACTCAGAAAATGAGCAGTTCTTC. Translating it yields CASTAYNSENEQFF.

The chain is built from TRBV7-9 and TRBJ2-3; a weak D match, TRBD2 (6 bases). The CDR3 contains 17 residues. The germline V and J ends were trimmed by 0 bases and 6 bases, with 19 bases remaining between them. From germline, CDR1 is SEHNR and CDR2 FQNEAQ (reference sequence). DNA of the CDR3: TGTGCCAGCAGCTTAGCGGGAGGACCTCCACGGATGGATACGCAGTATTTT. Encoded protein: CASSLAGGPPRMDTQYF.

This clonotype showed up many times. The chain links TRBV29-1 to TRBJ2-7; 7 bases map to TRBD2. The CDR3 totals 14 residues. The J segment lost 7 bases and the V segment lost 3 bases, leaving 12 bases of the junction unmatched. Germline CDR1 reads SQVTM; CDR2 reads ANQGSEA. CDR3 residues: CSVDSGRGMEEQYF. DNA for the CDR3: TGCAGCGTTGATTCGGGGAGGGGCATGGAGGAGCAGTACTTC.

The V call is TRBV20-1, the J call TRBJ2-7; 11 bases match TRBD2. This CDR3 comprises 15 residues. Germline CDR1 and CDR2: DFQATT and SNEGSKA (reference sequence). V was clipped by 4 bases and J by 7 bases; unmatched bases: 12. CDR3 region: CSAKGVAGGPREQYF. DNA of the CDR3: TGCAGTGCTAAAGGTGTAGCGGGAGGGCCCCGGGAGCAGTACTTC.

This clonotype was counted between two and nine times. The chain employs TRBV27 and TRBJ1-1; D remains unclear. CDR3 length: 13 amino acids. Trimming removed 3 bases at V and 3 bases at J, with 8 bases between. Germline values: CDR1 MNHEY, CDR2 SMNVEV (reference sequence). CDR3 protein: CASSFGGHTEAFF. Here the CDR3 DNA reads TGTGCCAGCAGTTTCGGAGGGCACACTGAAGCTTTCTTT.

Written as DNA, the CDR3 is TGCAGTGCTAGGCAGGGGAGACCAACTAATGAAAAACTGTTTTTT. Its translation is CSARQGRPTNEKLFF. The genes are TRBV20-1 and TRBJ1-4; weak D call: TRBD1 (6 bases). The CDR3 totals 15 residues. The germline V gene has CDR1 DFQATT and CDR2 SNEGSKA (reference sequence). The V and J ends lost 3 bases and 0 bases respectively, with 11 bases between them.

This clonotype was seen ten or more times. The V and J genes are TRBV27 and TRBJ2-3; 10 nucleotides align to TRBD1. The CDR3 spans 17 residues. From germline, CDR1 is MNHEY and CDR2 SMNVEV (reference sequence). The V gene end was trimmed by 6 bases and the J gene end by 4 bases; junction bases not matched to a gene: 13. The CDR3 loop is CASSPQRGQGYADTQYF. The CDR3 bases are TGTGCCAGCAGCCCACAAAGGGGACAGGGGTACGCAGATACGCAGTATTTT.

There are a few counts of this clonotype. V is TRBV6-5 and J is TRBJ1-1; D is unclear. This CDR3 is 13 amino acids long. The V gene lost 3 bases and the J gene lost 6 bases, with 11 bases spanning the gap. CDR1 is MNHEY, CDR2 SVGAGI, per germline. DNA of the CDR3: TGTGCCAGCAGTTATCTCGTTACCTCTGAAGCTTTCTTT. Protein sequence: CASSYLVTSEAFF.

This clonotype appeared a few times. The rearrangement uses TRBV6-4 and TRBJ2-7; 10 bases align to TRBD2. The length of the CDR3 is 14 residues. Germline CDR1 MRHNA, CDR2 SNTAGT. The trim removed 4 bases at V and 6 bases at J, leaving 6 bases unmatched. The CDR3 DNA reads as TGTGCCAGCAGTGTAGCGGGAGGAGCGGGCGAGCAGTACTTC. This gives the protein CASSVAGGAGEQYF.

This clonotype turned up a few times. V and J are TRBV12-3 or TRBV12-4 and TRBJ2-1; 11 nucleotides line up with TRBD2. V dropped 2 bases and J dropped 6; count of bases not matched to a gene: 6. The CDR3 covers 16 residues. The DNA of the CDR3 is TGTGCCAGCAGTTTACCAACTAGCGGGAGTGCCAATGAGCAGTTCTTC. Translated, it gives CASSLPTSGSANEQFF.

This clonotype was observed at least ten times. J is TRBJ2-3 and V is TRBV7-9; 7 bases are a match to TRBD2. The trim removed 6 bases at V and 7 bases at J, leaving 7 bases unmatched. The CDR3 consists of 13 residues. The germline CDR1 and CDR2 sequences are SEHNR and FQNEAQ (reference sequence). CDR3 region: CASSYTGGNTQYF. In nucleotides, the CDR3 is TGTGCCAGCAGTTATACCGGGGGGAATACGCAGTATTTT.

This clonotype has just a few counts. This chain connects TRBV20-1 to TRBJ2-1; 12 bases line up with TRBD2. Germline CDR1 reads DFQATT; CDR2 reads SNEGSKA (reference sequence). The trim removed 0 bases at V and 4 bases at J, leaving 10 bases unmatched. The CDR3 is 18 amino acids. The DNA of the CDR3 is TGCAGTGCTAGAGACCCCTTGAACCTAGCGGGAGGGTACAATGAGCAGTTCTTC. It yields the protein CSARDPLNLAGGYNEQFF.

DNA of the CDR3: TGTGCCAGCAGCTTATTACCCCTGGGGGCCAACGTCCTGACTTTC. Translated: CASSLLPLGANVLTF. The chain uses TRBV11-2 and TRBJ2-6; unclear D gene. Trimming stripped 2 bases from V and 4 bases from J, with 9 bases between. Per germline, CDR1 SGHAT and CDR2 FQNNGV. The CDR3 runs 15 residues.

As DNA, the CDR3 is TGTGCCAGTAGTTTCAGGTATAACAATGAGCAGTTCTTC. Translating gives CASSFRYNNEQFF. The gene calls are TRBV19 and TRBJ2-1; no firm D call. V was cut by 5 bases and J by 5 bases, with 10 bases left in between. CDR3 length equals 13 residues. Germline V gene sequence: CDR1 LNHDA, CDR2 SQIVND (reference sequence).

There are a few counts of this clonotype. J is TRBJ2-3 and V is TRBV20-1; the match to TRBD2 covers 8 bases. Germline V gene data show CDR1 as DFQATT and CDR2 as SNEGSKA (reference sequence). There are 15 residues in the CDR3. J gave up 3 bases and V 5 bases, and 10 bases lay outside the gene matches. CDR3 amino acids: CSARLPAGETDTQYF. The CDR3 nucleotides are TGCAGTGCTCGCCTCCCAGCGGGAGAAACAGATACGCAGTATTTT.

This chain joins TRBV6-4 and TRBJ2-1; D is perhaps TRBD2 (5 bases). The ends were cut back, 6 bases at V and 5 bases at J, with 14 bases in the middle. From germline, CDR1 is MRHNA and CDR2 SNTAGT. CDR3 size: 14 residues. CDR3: CASRPRTFDNEQFF. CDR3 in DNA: TGTGCCAGCAGACCCCGGACTTTTGACAATGAGCAGTTCTTC.

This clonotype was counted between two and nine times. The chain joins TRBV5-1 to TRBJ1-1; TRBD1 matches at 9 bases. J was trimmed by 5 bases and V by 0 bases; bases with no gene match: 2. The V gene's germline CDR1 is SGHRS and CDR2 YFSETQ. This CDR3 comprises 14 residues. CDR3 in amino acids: CASSLGDRETEAFF. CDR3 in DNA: TGCGCCAGCAGCTTGGGGGACAGGGAGACTGAAGCTTTCTTT.

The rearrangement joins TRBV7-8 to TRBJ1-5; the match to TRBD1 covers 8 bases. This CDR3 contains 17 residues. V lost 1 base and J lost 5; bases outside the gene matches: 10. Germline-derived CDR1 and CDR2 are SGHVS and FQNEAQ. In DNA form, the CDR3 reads TGTGCCAGCAGCTTAGTGCCAAGGACAGGGATTCATCAGCCCCAGCATTTT. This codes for CASSLVPRTGIHQPQHF.

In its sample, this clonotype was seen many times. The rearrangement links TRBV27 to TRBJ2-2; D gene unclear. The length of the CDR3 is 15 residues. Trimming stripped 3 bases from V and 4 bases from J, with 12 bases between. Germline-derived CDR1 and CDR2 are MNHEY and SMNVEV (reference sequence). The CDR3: CASSFLGVSTGELFF. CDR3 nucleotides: TGTGCCAGCAGTTTTTTAGGAGTCTCCACCGGGGAGCTGTTTTTT.

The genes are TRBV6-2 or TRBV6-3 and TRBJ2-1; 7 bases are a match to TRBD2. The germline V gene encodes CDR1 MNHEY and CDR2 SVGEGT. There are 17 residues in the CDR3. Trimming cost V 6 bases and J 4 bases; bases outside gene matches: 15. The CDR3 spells CASSISGTGALYNEQFF. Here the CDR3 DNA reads TGTGCCAGCAGCATAAGCGGGACCGGGGCGTTGTACAATGAGCAGTTCTTC.

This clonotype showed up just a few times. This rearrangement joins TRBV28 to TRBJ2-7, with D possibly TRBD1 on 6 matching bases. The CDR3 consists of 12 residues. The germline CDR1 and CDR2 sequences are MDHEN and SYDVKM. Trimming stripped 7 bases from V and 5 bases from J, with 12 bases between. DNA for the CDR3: TGTGCCAGCACCAAACAGGGCGACGAGCAGTACTTC. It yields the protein CASTKQGDEQYF.

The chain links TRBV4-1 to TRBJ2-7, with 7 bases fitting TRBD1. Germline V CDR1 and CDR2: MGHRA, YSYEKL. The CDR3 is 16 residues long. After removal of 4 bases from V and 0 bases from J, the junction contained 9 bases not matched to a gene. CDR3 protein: CASSLDRDPSSYEQYF. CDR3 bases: TGCGCCAGCAGCCTAGACAGGGACCCGAGCTCCTACGAGCAGTACTTC.

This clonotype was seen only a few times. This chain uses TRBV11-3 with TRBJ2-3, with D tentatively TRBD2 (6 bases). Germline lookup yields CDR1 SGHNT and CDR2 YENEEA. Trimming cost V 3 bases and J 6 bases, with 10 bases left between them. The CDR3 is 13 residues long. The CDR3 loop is CASSFGGRDTQYF. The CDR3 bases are TGTGCCAGCAGCTTCGGAGGGAGGGATACGCAGTATTTT.

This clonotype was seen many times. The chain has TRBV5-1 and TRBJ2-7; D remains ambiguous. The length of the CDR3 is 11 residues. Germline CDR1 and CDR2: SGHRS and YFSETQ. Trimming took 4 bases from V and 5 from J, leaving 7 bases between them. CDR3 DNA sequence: TGCGCCAGCAGCCGACTTGACGAGCAGTACTTC. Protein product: CASSRLDEQYF.

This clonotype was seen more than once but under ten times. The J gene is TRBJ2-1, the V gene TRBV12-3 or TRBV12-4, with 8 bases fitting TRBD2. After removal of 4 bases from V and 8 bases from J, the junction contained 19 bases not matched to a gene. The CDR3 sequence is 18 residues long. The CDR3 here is CASSSGRLLAAAEDEQFF. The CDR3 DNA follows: TGTGCCAGCAGTTCGGGCCGTTTACTAGCGGCGGCAGAGGATGAGCAGTTCTTC.

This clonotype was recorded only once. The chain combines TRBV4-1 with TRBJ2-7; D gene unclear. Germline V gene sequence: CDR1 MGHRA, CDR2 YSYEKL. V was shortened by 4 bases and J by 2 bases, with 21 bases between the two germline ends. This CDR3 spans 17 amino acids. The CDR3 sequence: CASSPRSLGILPYEQYF. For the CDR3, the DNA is TGCGCCAGCAGCCCAAGATCTCTAGGAATATTACCCTACGAGCAGTACTTC.

The chain's CDR3 is CSESGWTPTDTQYF. In nucleotides, the CDR3 is TGCAGTGAATCGGGCTGGACTCCCACAGATACGCAGTATTTT. This chain uses TRBV20-1 with TRBJ2-3; D may be TRBD2 (5 bases). Trimming pared 7 bases from V and 2 bases from J, leaving 16 bases between. The V gene's germline CDR1 is DFQATT and CDR2 SNEGSKA (reference sequence). CDR3 length: 14 residues.

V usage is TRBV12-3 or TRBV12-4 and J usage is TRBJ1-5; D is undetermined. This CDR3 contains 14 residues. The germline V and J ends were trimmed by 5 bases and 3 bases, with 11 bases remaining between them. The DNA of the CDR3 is TGTGCCAGCAGTCTCGGACGGACCAATCAGCCCCAGCATTTT. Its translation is CASSLGRTNQPQHF.